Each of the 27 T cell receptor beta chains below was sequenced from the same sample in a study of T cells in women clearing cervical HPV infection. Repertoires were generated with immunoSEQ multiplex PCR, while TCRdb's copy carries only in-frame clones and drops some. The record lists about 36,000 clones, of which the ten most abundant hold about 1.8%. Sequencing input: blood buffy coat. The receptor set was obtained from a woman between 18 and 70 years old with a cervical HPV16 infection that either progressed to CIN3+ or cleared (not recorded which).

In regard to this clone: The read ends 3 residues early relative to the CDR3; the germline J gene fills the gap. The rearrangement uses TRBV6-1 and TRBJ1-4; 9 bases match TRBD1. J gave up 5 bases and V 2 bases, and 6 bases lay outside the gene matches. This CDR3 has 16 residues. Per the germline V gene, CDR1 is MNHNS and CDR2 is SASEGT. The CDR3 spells CASSEILGQGNEKLFF. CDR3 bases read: TGTGCCAGCAGTGAAATTTTAGGACAGGGGAATGAAAAA.

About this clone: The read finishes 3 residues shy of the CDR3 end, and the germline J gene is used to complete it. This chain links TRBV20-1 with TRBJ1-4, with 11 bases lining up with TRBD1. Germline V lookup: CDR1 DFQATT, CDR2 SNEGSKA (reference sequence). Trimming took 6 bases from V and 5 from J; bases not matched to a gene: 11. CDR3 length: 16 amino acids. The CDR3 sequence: CSATGQGAVSNEKLFF. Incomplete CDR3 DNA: TGCAGTGCCACCGGACAGGGGGCGGTTTCAAATGAAAAA.

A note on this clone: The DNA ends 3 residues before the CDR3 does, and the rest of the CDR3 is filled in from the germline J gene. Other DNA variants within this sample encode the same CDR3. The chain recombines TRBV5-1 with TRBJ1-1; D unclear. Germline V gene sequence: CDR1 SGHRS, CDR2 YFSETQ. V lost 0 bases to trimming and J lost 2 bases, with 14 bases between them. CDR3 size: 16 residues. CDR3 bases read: TGCGCCAGCAGCTTGGATTTGGCAGGAGGAAACACTGAA. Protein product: CASSLDLAGGNTE. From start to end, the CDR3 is CASSLDLAGGNTEAFF.

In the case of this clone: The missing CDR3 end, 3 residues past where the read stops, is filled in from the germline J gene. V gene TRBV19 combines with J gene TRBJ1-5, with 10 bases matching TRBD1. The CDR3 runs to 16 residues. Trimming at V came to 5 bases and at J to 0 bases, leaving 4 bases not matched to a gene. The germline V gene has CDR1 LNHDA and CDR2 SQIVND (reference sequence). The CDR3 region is CASSGRDRGSNQPQHF. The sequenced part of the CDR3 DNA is TGTGCCAGTAGTGGGCGGGACAGGGGTAGCAATCAGCCC.

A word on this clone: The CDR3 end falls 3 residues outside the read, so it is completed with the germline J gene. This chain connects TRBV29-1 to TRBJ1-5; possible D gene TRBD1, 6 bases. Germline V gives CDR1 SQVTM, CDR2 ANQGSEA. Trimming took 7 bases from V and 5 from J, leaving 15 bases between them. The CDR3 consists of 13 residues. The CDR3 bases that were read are TGCAGCGCTTACCTAGGGGGGGATCAGCCC. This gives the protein CSAYLGGDQP. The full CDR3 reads CSAYLGGDQPQHF.

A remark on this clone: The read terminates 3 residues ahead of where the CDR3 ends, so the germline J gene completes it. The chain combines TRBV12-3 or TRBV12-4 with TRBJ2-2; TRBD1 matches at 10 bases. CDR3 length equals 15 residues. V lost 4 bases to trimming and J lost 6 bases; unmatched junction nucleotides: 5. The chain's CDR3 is CASSSRDRGAGELFF. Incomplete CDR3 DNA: TGTGCCAGCAGTTCCCGGGACAGGGGAGCCGGGGAG.

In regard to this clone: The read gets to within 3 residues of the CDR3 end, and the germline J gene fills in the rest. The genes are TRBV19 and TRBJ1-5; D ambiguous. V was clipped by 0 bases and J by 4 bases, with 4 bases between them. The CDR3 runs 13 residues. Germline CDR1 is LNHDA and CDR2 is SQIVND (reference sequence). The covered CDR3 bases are TGTGCCAGTAGTATAGACCAGAATCAGCCC. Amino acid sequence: CASSIDQNQP. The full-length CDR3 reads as CASSIDQNQPQHF.

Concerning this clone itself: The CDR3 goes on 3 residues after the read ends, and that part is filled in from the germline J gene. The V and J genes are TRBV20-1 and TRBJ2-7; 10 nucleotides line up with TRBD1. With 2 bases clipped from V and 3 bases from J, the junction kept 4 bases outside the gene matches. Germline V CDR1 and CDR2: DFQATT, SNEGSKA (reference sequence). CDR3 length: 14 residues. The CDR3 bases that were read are TGCAGTGCTAGAAACGACAGGGGGCTCTACGAG. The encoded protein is CSARNDRGLYE. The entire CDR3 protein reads CSARNDRGLYEQYF.

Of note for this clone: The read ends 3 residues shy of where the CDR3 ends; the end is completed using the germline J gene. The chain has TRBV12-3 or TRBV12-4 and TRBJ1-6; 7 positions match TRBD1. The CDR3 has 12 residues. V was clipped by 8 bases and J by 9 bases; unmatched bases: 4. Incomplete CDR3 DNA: TGTGCCAGCCGACAGGGAGGTTCACCC. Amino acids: CASRQGGSP. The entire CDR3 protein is CASRQGGSPLHF.

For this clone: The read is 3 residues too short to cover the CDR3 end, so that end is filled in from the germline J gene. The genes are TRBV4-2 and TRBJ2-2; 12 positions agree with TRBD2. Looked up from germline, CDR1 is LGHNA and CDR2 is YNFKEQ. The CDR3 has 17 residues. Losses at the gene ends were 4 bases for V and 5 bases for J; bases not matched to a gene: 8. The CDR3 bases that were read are TGTGCCAGCAGCCGGGACCTAGCGGGGGGGAGTACCGGGGAG. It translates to CASSRDLAGGSTGE. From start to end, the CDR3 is CASSRDLAGGSTGELFF.

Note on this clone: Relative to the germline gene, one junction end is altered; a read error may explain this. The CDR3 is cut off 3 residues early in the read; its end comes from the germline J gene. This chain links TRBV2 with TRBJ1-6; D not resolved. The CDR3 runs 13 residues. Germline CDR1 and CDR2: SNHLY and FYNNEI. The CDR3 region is CASREGPNSPLHF. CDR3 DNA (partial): TGTGCCAGCAGAGAAGGGCCGAATTCACCC.

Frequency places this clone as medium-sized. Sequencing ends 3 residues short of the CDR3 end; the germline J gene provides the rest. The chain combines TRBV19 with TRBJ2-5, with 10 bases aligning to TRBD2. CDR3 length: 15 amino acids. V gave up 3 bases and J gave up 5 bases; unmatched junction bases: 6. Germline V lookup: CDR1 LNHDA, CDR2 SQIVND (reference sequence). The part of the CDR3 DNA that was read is TGTGCCAGTAGTATCCCAGCGGGGGGGCTGGAGACC. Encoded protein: CASSIPAGGLET. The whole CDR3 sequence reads CASSIPAGGLETQYF.

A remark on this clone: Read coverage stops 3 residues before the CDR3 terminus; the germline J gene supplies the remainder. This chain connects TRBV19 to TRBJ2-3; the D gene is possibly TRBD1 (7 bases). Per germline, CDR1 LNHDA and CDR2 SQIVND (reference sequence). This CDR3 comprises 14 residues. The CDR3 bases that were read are TGTGCCAGTAGTCCCAGGGGGGTGAATCAGCCG. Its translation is CASSPRGVNQP. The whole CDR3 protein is CASSPRGVNQPQYF.

CDR3 sequence reads: CSASGTGYGGELFF. The covered CDR3 bases are TGCAGTGCTAGCGGTACAGGGTACGGAGGGGAG. The chain is built from TRBV20-1 and TRBJ2-2; TRBD1 is a possible D gene (6 bases). The DNA ends 3 residues before the CDR3 does, and the rest of the CDR3 is filled in from the germline J gene. There are 14 residues in the CDR3. Germline-derived CDR1 and CDR2 are DFQATT and SNEGSKA (reference sequence). The V end lost 3 bases, the J end lost 8 bases, and 16 bases lay between the germline ends.

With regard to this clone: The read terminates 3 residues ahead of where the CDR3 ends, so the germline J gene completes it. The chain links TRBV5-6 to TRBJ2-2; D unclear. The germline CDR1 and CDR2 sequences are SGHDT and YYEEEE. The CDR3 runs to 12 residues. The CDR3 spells CASSLSNEKLFF. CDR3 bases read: TGTGCCAGCAGCTTGTCTAATGAAAAG.

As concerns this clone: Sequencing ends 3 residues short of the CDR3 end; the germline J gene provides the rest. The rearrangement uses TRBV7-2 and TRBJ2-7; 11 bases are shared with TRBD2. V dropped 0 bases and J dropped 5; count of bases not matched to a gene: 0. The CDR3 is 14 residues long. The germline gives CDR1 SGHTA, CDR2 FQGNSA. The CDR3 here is CASSLAGLADEQYF. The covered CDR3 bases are TGTGCCAGCAGCTTAGCGGGACTAGCGGACGAG.

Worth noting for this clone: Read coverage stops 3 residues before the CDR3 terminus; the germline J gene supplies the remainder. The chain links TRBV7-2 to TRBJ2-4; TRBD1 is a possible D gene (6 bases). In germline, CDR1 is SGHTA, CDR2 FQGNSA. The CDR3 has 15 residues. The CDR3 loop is CASSPQGTSNYGQYF. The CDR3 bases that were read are TGTGCCAGCAGCCCACAGGGAACCTCTAACTATGGT.

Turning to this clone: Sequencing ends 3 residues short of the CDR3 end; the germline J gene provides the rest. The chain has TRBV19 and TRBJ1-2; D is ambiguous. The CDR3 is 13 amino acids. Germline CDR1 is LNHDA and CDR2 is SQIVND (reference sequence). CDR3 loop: CASKESTAYDYTF. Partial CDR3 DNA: TGTGCCAGCAAAGAGAGCACAGCCTACGAC.

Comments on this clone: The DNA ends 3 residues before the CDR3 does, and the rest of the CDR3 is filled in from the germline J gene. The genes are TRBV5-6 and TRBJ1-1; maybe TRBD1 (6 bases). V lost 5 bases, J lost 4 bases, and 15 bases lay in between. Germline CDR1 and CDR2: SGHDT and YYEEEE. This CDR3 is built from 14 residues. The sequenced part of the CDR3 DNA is TGTGCCAGCAGTAGGGACACCCGGGGCACTGAA. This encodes CASSRDTRGTE. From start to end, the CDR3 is CASSRDTRGTEAFF.

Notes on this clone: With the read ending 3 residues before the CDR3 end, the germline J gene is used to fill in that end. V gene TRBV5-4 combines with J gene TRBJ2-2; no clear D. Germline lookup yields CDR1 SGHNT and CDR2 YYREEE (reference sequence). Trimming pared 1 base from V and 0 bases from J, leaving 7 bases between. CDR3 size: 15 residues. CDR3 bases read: TGTGCCAGCAGCTTGACAGCCACGAACACCGGGGAG. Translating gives CASSLTATNTGE. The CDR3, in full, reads CASSLTATNTGELFF.

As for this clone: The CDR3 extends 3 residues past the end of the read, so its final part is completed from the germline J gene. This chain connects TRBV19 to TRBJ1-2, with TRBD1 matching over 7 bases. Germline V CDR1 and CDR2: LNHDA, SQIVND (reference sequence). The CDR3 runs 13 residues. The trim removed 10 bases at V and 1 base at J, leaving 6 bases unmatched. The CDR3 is CATRDSLNYGYTF. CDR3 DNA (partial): TGTGCCACCAGGGACAGTCTTAACTATGGC. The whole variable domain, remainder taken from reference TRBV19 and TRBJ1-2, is DGGITQSPKYLFRKEGQNVTLSCEQNLNHDAMYWYRQDPGQGLRLIYYSQIVNDFQKGDIAEGYSVSREKKESFPLTVTSAQKNPTAFYLCATRDSLNYGYTFGSGTRLTVV.

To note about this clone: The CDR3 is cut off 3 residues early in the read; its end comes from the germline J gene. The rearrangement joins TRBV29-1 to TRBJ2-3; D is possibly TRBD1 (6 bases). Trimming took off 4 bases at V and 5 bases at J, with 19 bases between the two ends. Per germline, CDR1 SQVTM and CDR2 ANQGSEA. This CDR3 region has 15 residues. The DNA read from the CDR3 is TGCAGCGTTGCCCCCACAGGGATGGAAGGAGATACG. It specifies CSVAPTGMEGDT. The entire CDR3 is CSVAPTGMEGDTQYF.

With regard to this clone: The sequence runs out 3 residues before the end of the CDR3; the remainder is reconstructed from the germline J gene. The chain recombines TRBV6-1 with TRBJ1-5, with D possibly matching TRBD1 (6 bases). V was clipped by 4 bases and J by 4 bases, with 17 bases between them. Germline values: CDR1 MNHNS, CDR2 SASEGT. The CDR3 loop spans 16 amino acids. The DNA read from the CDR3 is TGTGCCAGCAGTGCCGCTCCCGAGGGGGGGAATCAGCCC. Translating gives CASSAAPEGGNQP. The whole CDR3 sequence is CASSAAPEGGNQPQHF.

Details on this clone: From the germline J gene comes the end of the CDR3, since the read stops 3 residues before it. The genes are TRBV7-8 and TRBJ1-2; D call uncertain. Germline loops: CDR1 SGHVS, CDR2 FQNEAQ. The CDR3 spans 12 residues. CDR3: CASSFLTDTYTF. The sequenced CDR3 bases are TGTGCCAGCAGCTTCCTCACAGATACC.

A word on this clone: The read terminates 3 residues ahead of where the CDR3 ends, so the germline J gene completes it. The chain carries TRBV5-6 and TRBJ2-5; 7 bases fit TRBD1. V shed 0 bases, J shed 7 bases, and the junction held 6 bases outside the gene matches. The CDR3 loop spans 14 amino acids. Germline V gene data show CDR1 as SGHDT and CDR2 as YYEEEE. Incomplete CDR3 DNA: TGTGCCAGCAGCTTGGATAGGGCAGGGGGGACC. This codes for CASSLDRAGGT. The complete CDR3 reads CASSLDRAGGTQYF.

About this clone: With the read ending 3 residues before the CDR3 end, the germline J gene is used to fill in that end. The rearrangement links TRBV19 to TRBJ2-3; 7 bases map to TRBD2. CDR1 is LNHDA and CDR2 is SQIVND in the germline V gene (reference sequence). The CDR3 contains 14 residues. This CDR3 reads CASTSRRGYSPQYF. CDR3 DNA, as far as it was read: TGTGCCAGTACGTCGCGGCGGGGGTATTCGCCG.

The part of the CDR3 DNA that was read is TGTGCCAGCAGCTTGGGTCGGACTAGCGGGGACGAC. This codes for CASSLGRTSGDD. The full-length CDR3 reads as CASSLGRTSGDDYTF. The rearrangement links TRBV7-9 to TRBJ1-2; TRBD1 is a possible D gene (5 bases). The DNA ends 3 residues before the CDR3 does, and the rest of the CDR3 is filled in from the germline J gene. CDR3 length equals 15 residues. Germline CDR1 reads SEHNR; CDR2 reads FQNEAQ (reference sequence).